The rows below give T cell receptor beta chains drawn from one sample of a study of T cell repertoires in cytomegalovirus infection. Each CDR3 protein is one row after TCRdb ran MiXCR on the reads. The sample includes about 740,000 distinct CDR3 sequences, 35% seen only once; the top ten take around 2.8%. The sample consisted of PBMCs. The receptors come from a human donor in good health (CMV status not recorded). Some clones in this sample may be carry-over from other donors' samples. The CDR3 runs from the conserved cysteine through the conserved F or W. D genes are given only for firm matches. A clone size is listed for some rows: how often the clone was seen (once, few, many), or a class if it is expanded.

size | J | D | V | DNA | CDR3
NA | TRBJ2-1 | TRBD2 | TRBV3-1 | TGTGCCAGCACGTCACTAGCGGGCACGTACAATGAGCAGTTCTTC | CASTSLAGTYNEQFF
many | TRBJ1-2 | TRBD1 | TRBV7-2 | TGTGCCAGCAGCTTAGGTGACAGGGGAGATTATGGCTACACCTTC | CASSLGDRGDYGYTF
NA | TRBJ2-2 | TRBD2 | TRBV5-1 | TGCGCCAGCAGCTCCGGACTAGCAGACACCGGGGAGCTGTTTTTT | CASSSGLADTGELFF
few | TRBJ1-6 | NA | TRBV7-2 | TGTGCCAGCAGCTTCGGGGGTTATAATTCACCCCTCCACTTT | CASSFGGYNSPLHF
few | TRBJ1-5 | TRBD1 | TRBV12-3/TRBV12-4 | TGTGCCACCTCGTTGGGGGACAGGGGGGGAAGCAATCAGCCCCAGCATTTT | CATSLGDRGGSNQPQHF
NA | TRBJ2-5 | NA | TRBV7-6 | TGTGCCAGCAGCTTAACCCCCTCCGCCCAGTACTTC | CASSLTPSAQYF
NA | TRBJ1-1 | NA | TRBV27 | TGTGCCAGCAGTGCTCGGGGCGTGATGAACACTGAAGCTTTCTTT | CASSARGVMNTEAFF
many | TRBJ2-5 | NA | TRBV7-8 | TGTGCCAGCAGCATGAGACCTCGAGAAGAGACCCAGTACTTC | CASSMRPREETQYF
few | TRBJ2-3 | TRBD1 | TRBV7-6 | TGTGCCAGCAGCTTAGGGCCGTCGGGCAGGGGGATCGCAGATACGCAGTATTTT | CASSLGPSGRGIADTQYF
few | TRBJ2-7 | NA | TRBV7-2 | TGTGCCAGCAGCTTGCTATGGACCCAACCAGGGACCGAGCAGTACTTC | CASSLLWTQPGTEQYF
NA | TRBJ1-4 | NA | TRBV20-1 | TGCAGTGCTAGAATGCAGGCCAAGAATGAAAAACTGTTTTTT | CSARMQAKNEKLFF
NA | TRBJ2-3 | NA | TRBV10-3 | TGTGCCATCAGTGAGCCGACAGATACGCAGTATTTT | CAISEPTDTQYF
NA | TRBJ2-3 | TRBD2 | TRBV6-6 | TGTGCCAGCAGTTCGCGGACTAGCGGGGGGCGGGGGACAGATACGCAGTATTTT | CASSSRTSGGRGTDTQYF
few | TRBJ2-1 | TRBD2 | TRBV7-3 | TGTGCCAGCAGCGCGGCCGGGACTAGCCGTTACAATGAGCAGTTCTTC | CASSAAGTSRYNEQFF
NA | TRBJ2-5 | TRBD1 | TRBV6-5 | TGTGCCAGCAGGACCAATGACAGGGTGTGGGAGACCCAGTACTTC | CASRTNDRVWETQYF
once | TRBJ2-7 | NA | TRBV4-1 | TGCGCCAGCAGCCAAGGACCCCCCGGGGATAGCGTGCCTCGCGAGCAGTACTTC | CASSQGPPGDSVPREQYF
once | TRBJ2-7 | NA | TRBV15 | TGTGCCACCAGCAGAACCCCCGGGACGGGGACATCCTACGAGCAGTACTTC | CATSRTPGTGTSYEQYF
NA | TRBJ2-7 | NA | TRBV4-1 | TGCGCCAGCAGCCAAGATTGGCTTTGGGAGCAGTACTTC | CASSQDWLWEQYF
NA | TRBJ1-2 | TRBD1 | TRBV7-6 | TGTGCCAGCAGCCCGGGACAGGGAGGCGTTTATGGCTACACCTTC | CASSPGQGGVYGYTF
NA | TRBJ1-5 | NA | TRBV27 | TGTGCCAGCAGTTCCCTAGATGGTAGCAATCAGCCCCAGCATTTT | CASSSLDGSNQPQHF
NA | TRBJ2-4 | NA | TRBV7-2 | TGTGCCAGCAGCTTAAGAACAGGTGCCAAAAACATTCAGTACTTC | CASSLRTGAKNIQYF
few | TRBJ1-2 | NA | TRBV28 | TGTGCCAGCAGTTTTGAGCATAACTATGGCTACACCTTC | CASSFEHNYGYTF
many | TRBJ2-5 | TRBD1 | TRBV6-1 | TGTGCCAGCAGTGCACTGTGGACAGGGAGAGGAGAAGAGACCCAGTACTTC | CASSALWTGRGEETQYF
NA | TRBJ2-1 | TRBD2 | TRBV28 | TGTGCCAGCATCACCCCACGTCTAGCGGGAGCTCACAATGAGCAGTTCTTC | CASITPRLAGAHNEQFF
NA | TRBJ1-5 | NA | TRBV7-6 | TGTGCCAGCAGCGCCCGGATAATGGGGTCCTATAGCAATCAGCCCCAGCATTTT | CASSARIMGSYSNQPQHF
NA | TRBJ2-7 | TRBD2 | TRBV6-5 | TGTGCCAGCAGTCTGGGACTAGCGGGAGGCGAGCAGTACTTC | CASSLGLAGGEQYF
few | TRBJ2-7 | TRBD1 | TRBV4-1 | TGCGCCAGCAGCCAAAGACAGGGTATCTACGAGCAGTACTTC | CASSQRQGIYEQYF
NA | TRBJ2-7 | TRBD1 | TRBV7-6 | TGTGCCAGCAGCTCACGACAGGGGGGCCACGAGCAGTACTTC | CASSSRQGGHEQYF
NA | TRBJ2-3 | TRBD2 | TRBV20-1 | TGCAGTGCTAGAGGCAGACTAGCGAGATTCACAGATACGCAGTATTTT | CSARGRLARFTDTQYF
few | TRBJ1-3 | TRBD1 | TRBV7-9 | TGTGCCAGCAGCTTATATCCGGCAGGGGGCCTTTCTGGAAACACCATATATTTT | CASSLYPAGGLSGNTIYF
NA | TRBJ2-7 | NA | TRBV10-3 | TGTGCCATCAGTGAGTCAACAGGGAACGAGCAGTACTTC | CAISESTGNEQYF
NA | TRBJ2-1 | NA | TRBV6-6 | TGTGCCAGCAGTCCCGGGCAGGACAATGAGCAGTTCTTC | CASSPGQDNEQFF
NA | TRBJ1-4 | NA | TRBV12-3/TRBV12-4 | TGTGCCAGCACGTCTATGAGGAGGTCTAATGAAAAACTGTTTTTT | CASTSMRRSNEKLFF
few | TRBJ2-3 | NA | TRBV7-2 | TGTGCCAGCTCTGAGCTTGGTTTAGACCAGACCCACGCGCAGTATTTT | CASSELGLDQTHAQYF
NA | TRBJ2-5 | NA | TRBV4-1 | TGCGCCAGCAGCCCCCTTTACCGAGATCTGGAGACCCAGTACTTC | CASSPLYRDLETQYF
NA | TRBJ2-7 | NA | TRBV6-6 | TGTGCCAGCGGTAGGAGAGCGGCCGAGCAGTACTTC | CASGRRAAEQYF
NA | TRBJ2-1 | NA | TRBV5-6 | TGTGCCAGCAGCTTGGGTGGGCGGCCTCAAGGGGGGTTGAATGAGCAGTTCTTC | CASSLGGRPQGGLNEQFF
NA | TRBJ2-2 | NA | TRBV2 | TGTGCCAGCAGTGATAGCAGGGCTGGGGAGCTGTTTTTT | CASSDSRAGELFF
NA | TRBJ2-3 | NA | TRBV20-1 | TGCAGTGGGACCGACAGCACAGATACGCAGTATTTT | CSGTDSTDTQYF
many | TRBJ1-1 | NA | TRBV12-3/TRBV12-4 | TGTGCCAGCAGATACGGGGGAAACACTGAAGCTTTCTTT | CASRYGGNTEAFF
NA | TRBJ1-4 | NA | TRBV6-6 | TGTGCCAGCAGTGCCACCCTGGGCACTAATGAAAAACTGTTTTTT | CASSATLGTNEKLFF
NA | TRBJ1-5 | NA | TRBV20-1 | TGCAGTGCTAGAGCCCCGGGAGGAAACAATCAGCCCCAGCATTTT | CSARAPGGNNQPQHF